The 16 T cell receptor beta chains below were found in one sample sequenced in a study of blood T cell repertoires in COVID-19. Sequenced by immunoSEQ multiplex PCR; TCRdb stores in-frame clones only, minus some. This sample carries around 400,000 clones, around 90% of them seen once, and the ten largest clones take over 1%. Material for sequencing was peripheral blood. These receptors all come from a man aged 35-49 years with acute or convalescent COVID-19.

In this sample, this clone turned up a few times. The junction shows a germline mismatch at one end, possibly a read error. This chain connects TRBV10-3 to TRBJ1-2; D not resolved. The germline gives CDR1 ENHRY, CDR2 SYGVKD. The CDR3 runs 10 residues. The CDR3 DNA follows: TGTGCCATCAGTGACGAAGACACCCTATTC. Protein product: CAISDEDTLF.

The chain is built from TRBV28 and TRBJ1-2, with 9 bases lining up with TRBD1. Germline values: CDR1 MDHEN, CDR2 SYDVKM. V lost 1 base, J lost 6 bases, and 6 bases stayed unmatched. The CDR3 runs to 15 residues. The CDR3 loop reads CASSLLTGGVDGYTF. CDR3 DNA sequence: TGTGCCAGCAGTTTATTGACAGGGGGAGTGGATGGCTACACCTTC.

The genes are TRBV10-3 and TRBJ2-3, with TRBD1 matching 7 bases. The germline V gene has CDR1 ENHRY and CDR2 SYGVKD. The CDR3 covers 15 residues. Unmatched junction bases numbered 8, after V lost 3 bases and J lost 5 bases. The CDR3 protein is CAISDGQGDGDTQYF. The CDR3 nucleotides read TGTGCCATCAGTGACGGGCAGGGGGATGGAGATACGCAGTATTTT.

In its sample, this clone was seen once. The rearrangement links TRBV29-1 to TRBJ2-1; 10 bases line up with TRBD1. This CDR3 is 16 amino acids long. Germline V gives CDR1 SQVTM, CDR2 ANQGSEA. Unmatched junction bases numbered 12, after V lost 1 base and J lost 9 bases. The CDR3 region has the DNA TGCAGCGTTGAAGCGTACCTCCGACAGGGGGCGCTTGAGCAGTTCTTC. This sequence encodes CSVEAYLRQGALEQFF.

The gene calls are TRBV12-3 or TRBV12-4 and TRBJ2-3, with 8 bases fitting TRBD1. V dropped 5 bases and J dropped 6; count of bases not matched to a gene: 4. The CDR3 consists of 13 residues. The CDR3 reads CASSADRVDTQYF. CDR3 sequence (DNA): TGTGCCAGCAGTGCGGACAGGGTGGATACGCAGTATTTT.

The V gene is TRBV2, the J gene TRBJ1-6, with 11 bases fitting TRBD1. The CDR3 length is 14 residues. Germline V gene data show CDR1 as SNHLY and CDR2 as FYNNEI. The V gene end was trimmed by 10 bases and the J gene end by 10 bases; junction bases not matched to a gene: 9. CDR3 protein: CATEGGTGGSPLHF. CDR3 DNA: TGTGCCACTGAAGGGGGGACAGGGGGATCACCCCTCCACTTT.

The rearrangement uses TRBV6-4 and TRBJ1-6; D call uncertain. Between the trimmed V and J ends, which lost 3 bases and 6 bases, there was a span of 6 bases. This CDR3 region has 13 residues. From germline, CDR1 is MRHNA and CDR2 SNTAGT. Here the CDR3 reads CASSEQPNSPLHF. CDR3 bases: TGTGCCAGCAGTGAACAGCCTAATTCACCCCTCCACTTT.

This chain connects TRBV6-5 to TRBJ1-5; unclear D gene. The germline V and J ends were trimmed by 3 bases and 0 bases, with 9 bases remaining between them. The CDR3 length is 15 residues. CDR1 is MNHEY, CDR2 SVGAGI, per germline. CDR3: CASSYSHYSNQPQHF. In DNA, the CDR3 is TGTGCCAGCAGTTATTCGCACTATAGCAATCAGCCCCAGCATTTT.

The chain is built from TRBV3-1 (or the pseudogene TRBV3-2) and TRBJ1-3; D possibly corresponds to TRBD1 (6 bases). With 1 base removed from V and 2 bases from J, the gap between germline ends came to 6 bases. This CDR3 contains 14 residues. In germline, CDR1 is LGHDT, CDR2 YNNKEL (reference sequence). The CDR3 loop reads CASSQAGAGNTIYF. For the CDR3, the DNA is TGTGCCAGCAGCCAAGCAGGGGCTGGAAACACCATATATTTT.

The chain recombines TRBV27 with TRBJ1-2; D is ambiguous. V was cut by 5 bases and J by 4 bases, with 17 bases left in between. The V gene's germline CDR1 is MNHEY and CDR2 SMNVEV (reference sequence). The CDR3 has 15 residues. CDR3 sequence reads: CASSPRHGGRYGYTF. The CDR3 nucleotides read TGTGCCAGCAGTCCCCGCCACGGAGGGCGCTATGGCTACACCTTC.

V usage is TRBV19 and J usage is TRBJ1-1; TRBD1 matches 8 bases. The CDR3 runs to 14 residues. The germline V gene encodes CDR1 LNHDA and CDR2 SQIVND (reference sequence). The V segment lost 7 bases and the J segment 1 base; nucleotides outside the gene matches: 5. The CDR3: CASIDRGWNTEAFF. CDR3 in DNA: TGTGCCAGTATCGACAGGGGCTGGAACACTGAAGCTTTCTTT.

The gene calls are TRBV4-1 and TRBJ2-2, with TRBD2 matching over 7 bases. Trimming took 4 bases from V and 4 from J; bases not matched to a gene: 6. The germline CDR1 and CDR2 sequences are MGHRA and YSYEKL. CDR3 length: 15 amino acids. Here the CDR3 reads CASSPSGGPTGELFF. CDR3 nucleotide sequence: TGCGCCAGCAGCCCCTCGGGGGGTCCCACCGGGGAGCTGTTTTTT.

The gene calls are TRBV6-1 and TRBJ1-5; unclear D gene. V shed 0 bases and J shed 10 bases, with 10 bases lying between them. CDR3 length equals 13 residues. Germline loops: CDR1 MNHNS, CDR2 SASEGT. Here the CDR3 reads CASSEARIPPQHF. CDR3 bases: TGTGCCAGCAGTGAAGCGCGGATCCCACCCCAGCATTTT.

V usage is TRBV5-4 and J usage is TRBJ1-5, with 7 bases lining up with TRBD1. J lost 0 bases, V lost 0 bases, and 0 bases had no gene match. The CDR3 consists of 15 residues. Germline CDR1 is SGHNT and CDR2 is YYREEE (reference sequence). The CDR3 DNA reads as TGTGCCAGCAGCTTGGGGACAGGTAGCAATCAGCCCCAGCATTTT. Translation gives CASSLGTGSNQPQHF.

V gene TRBV27 combines with J gene TRBJ1-1; 11 bases agree with TRBD1. CDR3 length: 15 amino acids. Losses at the gene ends were 8 bases for V and 3 bases for J; bases not matched to a gene: 8. Germline V gene sequence: CDR1 MNHEY, CDR2 SMNVEV (reference sequence). CDR3 sequence (DNA): TGTGCCAGCGCTGCCGGGACAGGGGGTTACACTGAAGCTTTCTTT. This encodes CASAAGTGGYTEAFF.

This sequence joins TRBV9 and TRBJ2-7; tentative D call: TRBD2 (5 bases). Germline CDR1 SGDLS, CDR2 YYNGEE. The CDR3 has 17 residues. Trimming stripped 0 bases from V and 0 bases from J, with 16 bases between. Here the CDR3 DNA reads TGTGCCAGCAGCGTAGCTCCGGTGGAGCGGAGCTCCTACGAGCAGTACTTC. Protein product: CASSVAPVERSSYEQYF.